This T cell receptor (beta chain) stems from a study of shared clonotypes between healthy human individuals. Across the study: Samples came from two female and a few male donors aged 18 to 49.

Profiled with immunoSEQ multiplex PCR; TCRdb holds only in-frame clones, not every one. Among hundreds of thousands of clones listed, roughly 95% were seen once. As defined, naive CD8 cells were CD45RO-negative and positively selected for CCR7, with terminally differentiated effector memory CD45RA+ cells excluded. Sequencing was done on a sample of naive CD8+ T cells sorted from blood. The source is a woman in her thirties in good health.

The CDR3, as DNA: TGTGCCAGCAGTTTTATGGGGGGTACTGAAGCTTTCTTT. This gives the protein CASSFMGGTEAFF. The chain uses TRBV28 and TRBJ1-1; tentative D call: TRBD1 (5 bases). Trimming pared 3 bases from V and 5 bases from J, leaving 10 bases between. Germline V gene lookup returns CDR1 MDHEN and CDR2 SYDVKM. The CDR3 loop spans 13 amino acids.